This T cell receptor beta chain appears in the sequencing data of a study of control samples from healthy donors and cancer patients. This table comes from immunoSEQ multiplex PCR, and its TCRdb copy is limited to in-frame clones, with some not included. This sample yields under 50,000 clones, of which approximately 87% are seen a single time; about a tenth belongs to the top ten. This CDR3 comprises 15 residues. Trimming stripped 5 bases from V and 15 bases from J, with 26 bases between. Germline CDR1 reads SEHNR; CDR2 reads FQNEAQ (reference sequence). Material for sequencing was PBMCs. The sequence was obtained from an older woman with lung cancer. The V call is TRBV7-9, the J call TRBJ2-1; a weak D match, TRBD2 (5 bases). CDR3 nucleotide sequence: TGTGCCAGCAGCATTGGCTCGAGGGCGGCTATCCGACCGTTCTTC. Translated: CASSIGSRAAIRPFF.